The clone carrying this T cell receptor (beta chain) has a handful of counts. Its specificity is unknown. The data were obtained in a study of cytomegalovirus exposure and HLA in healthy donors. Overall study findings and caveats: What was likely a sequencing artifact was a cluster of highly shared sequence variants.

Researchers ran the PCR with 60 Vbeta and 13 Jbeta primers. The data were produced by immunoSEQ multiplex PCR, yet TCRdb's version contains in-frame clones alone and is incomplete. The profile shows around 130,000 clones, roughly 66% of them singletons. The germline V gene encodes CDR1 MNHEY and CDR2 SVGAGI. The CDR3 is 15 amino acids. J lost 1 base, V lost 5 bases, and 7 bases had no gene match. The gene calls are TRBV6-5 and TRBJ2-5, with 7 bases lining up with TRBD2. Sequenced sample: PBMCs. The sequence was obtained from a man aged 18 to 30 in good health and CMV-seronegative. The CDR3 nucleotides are TGTGCCAGCAGTCGGCCGGGAGGCTTCCAAGAGACCCAGTACTTC. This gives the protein CASSRPGGFQETQYF.